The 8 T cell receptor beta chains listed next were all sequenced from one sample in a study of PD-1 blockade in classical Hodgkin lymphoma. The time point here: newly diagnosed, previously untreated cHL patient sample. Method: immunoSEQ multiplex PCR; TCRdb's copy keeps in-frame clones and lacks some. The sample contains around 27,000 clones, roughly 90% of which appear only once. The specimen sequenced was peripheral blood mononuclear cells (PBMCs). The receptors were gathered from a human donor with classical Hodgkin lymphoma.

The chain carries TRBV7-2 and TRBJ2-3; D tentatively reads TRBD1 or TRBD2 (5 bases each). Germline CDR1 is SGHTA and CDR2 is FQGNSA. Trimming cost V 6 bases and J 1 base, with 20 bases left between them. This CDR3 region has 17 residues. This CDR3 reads CASSRRDGTGGTDTQYF. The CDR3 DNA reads TGTGCCAGCAGTCGAAGGGACGGAACCGGGGGCACAGATACGCAGTATTTT.

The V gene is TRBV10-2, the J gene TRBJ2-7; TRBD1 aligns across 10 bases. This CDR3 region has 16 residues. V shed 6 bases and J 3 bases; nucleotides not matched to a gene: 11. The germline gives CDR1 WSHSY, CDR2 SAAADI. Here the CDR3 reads CASSERRDRGLYEQYF. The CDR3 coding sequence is TGCGCCAGCAGCGAGCGCCGGGACAGGGGTCTCTACGAGCAGTACTTC.

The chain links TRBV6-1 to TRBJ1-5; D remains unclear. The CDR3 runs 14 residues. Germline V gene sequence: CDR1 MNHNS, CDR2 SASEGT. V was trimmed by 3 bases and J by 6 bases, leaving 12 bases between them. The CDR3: CASSDRPGFQPQHF. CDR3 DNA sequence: TGTGCCAGCAGTGATCGGCCAGGATTTCAGCCCCAGCATTTT.

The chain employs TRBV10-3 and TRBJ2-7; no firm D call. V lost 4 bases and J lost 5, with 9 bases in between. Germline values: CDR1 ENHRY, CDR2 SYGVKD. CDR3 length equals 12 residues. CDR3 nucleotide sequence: TGTGCCATCAGTGGTTTTAGCAACGAGCAGTACTTC. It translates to CAISGFSNEQYF.

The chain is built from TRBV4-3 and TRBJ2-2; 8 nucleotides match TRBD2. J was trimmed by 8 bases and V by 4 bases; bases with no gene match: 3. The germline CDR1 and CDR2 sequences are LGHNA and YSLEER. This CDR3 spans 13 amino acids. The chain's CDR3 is CASSLLAGGELFF. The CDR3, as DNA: TGCGCCAGCAGCCTATTAGCGGGAGGGGAGCTGTTTTTT.

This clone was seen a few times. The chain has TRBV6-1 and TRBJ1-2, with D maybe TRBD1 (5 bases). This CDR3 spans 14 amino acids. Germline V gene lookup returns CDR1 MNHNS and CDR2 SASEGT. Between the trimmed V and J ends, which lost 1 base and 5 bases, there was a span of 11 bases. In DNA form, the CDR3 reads TGTGCCAGCAGTGAAGGACAGATTGTTTATGGCTACACCTTC. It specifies CASSEGQIVYGYTF.

The CDR3 loop reads CASRLSSGSGEQYF. The DNA for the CDR3 is TGTGCCAGCAGACTTTCTAGCGGGAGTGGCGAGCAGTACTTC. The chain combines TRBV6-5 with TRBJ2-7, with TRBD2 matching 10 bases. The V segment lost 6 bases and the J segment 6 bases; nucleotides outside the gene matches: 8. CDR3 size: 14 residues. The germline V gene encodes CDR1 MNHEY and CDR2 SVGAGI.

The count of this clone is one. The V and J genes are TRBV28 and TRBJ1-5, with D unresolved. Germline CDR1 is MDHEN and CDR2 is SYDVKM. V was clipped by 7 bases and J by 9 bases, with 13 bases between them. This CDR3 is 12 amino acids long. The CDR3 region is CASKFPRRPQHF. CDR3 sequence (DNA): TGTGCCAGCAAGTTCCCTCGTCGGCCCCAGCATTTT.